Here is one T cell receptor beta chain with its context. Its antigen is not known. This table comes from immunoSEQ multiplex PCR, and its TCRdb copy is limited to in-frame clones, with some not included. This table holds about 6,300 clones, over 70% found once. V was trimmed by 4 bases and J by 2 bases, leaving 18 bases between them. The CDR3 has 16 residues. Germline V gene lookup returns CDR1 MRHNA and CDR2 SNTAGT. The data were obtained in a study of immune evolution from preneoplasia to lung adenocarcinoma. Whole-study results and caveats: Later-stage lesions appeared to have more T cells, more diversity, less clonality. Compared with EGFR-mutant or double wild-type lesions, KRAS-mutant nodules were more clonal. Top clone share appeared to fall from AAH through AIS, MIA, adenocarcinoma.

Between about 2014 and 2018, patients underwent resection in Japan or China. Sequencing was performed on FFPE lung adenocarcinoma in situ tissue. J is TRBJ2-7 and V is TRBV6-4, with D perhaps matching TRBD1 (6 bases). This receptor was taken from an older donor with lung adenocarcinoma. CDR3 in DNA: TGTGCCAGCAGTGGAGGGCCAGGGGTGCCACCCTACGAGCAGTACTTC. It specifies CASSGGPGVPPYEQYF.